The 10 T cell receptor beta chains listed next were all sequenced from one sample in a study of CD8+ T cells in alopecia areata. Following RNA extraction, reverse transcription yielded cDNA that acted as the sequencing template. Using immunoSEQ multiplex PCR, the repertoire was profiled, and TCRdb retains in-frame clones only, with some absent. The profile shows roughly 120,000 clones, 50% to 55% of them singletons. Treatment: oral pan-JAK inhibitor, 5-10 mg twice daily. The source was CD4+ T cells sorted from blood, collected at week 4, from a patient treated with tofacitinib. These receptors all come from a human donor with alopecia areata.

V is TRBV20-1 and J is TRBJ1-1, with a possible D match to TRBD1 (6 bases). V was cut by 6 bases and J by 10 bases, with 12 bases left in between. This CDR3 contains 10 residues. Per germline, CDR1 DFQATT and CDR2 SNEGSKA (reference sequence). The CDR3 is CSAARGRAFF. The CDR3 DNA is TGCAGTGCCGCCAGGGGTAGAGCTTTCTTT.

This clone was counted a few times. The CDR3 here is CACGSRTGVVLKTQYF. The CDR3, as DNA: TGTGCCTGTGGCAGTCGTACGGGGGTGGTGTTGAAGACCCAGTACTTC. V usage is TRBV30 and J usage is TRBJ2-5; the D gene is possibly TRBD2 (6 bases). Germline V gives CDR1 GTSNPN, CDR2 SVGIG (reference sequence). The ends were cut back, 6 bases at V and 6 bases at J, with 26 bases in the middle. The CDR3 consists of 16 residues.

This chain links TRBV7-3 with TRBJ2-2; 8 bases are a match to TRBD2. CDR3 length: 15 amino acids. Germline V gives CDR1 SGHTA, CDR2 FQGTGA. V lost 5 bases to trimming and J lost 5 bases; unmatched junction nucleotides: 7. The chain's CDR3 is CASSPPGGGTGELFF. CDR3 sequence (DNA): TGTGCCAGCAGCCCACCCGGCGGGGGGACCGGGGAGCTGTTTTTT.

V and J are TRBV7-6 and TRBJ2-7, with D hard to call. The CDR3 has 16 amino acids. V lost 0 bases and J 5 bases, leaving 17 bases between the germline ends. Germline CDR1 SGHVS, CDR2 FNYEAQ. This chain's CDR3 is CASSLATGIGLDEQYF. CDR3 nucleotide sequence: TGTGCCAGCAGCTTAGCCACGGGTATCGGCCTAGACGAGCAGTACTTC.

V gene TRBV29-1 combines with J gene TRBJ2-3; D perhaps matches TRBD1 (5 bases). Germline V CDR1 and CDR2: SQVTM, ANQGSEA. This CDR3 is 12 amino acids long. Trimming removed 8 bases from V and 3 bases from J, with 12 bases in between. The CDR3 nucleotides read TGCAGCTCAGGGCGTGGGACAGATACGCAGTATTTT. Its protein is CSSGRGTDTQYF.

This clone was counted between two and nine times. The chain carries TRBV6-6 and TRBJ2-5; tentative D call: TRBD2 (6 bases). The V end lost 2 bases, the J end lost 3 bases, and 13 bases lay between the germline ends. Germline values: CDR1 MNHNY, CDR2 SVGAGI (reference sequence). The length of the CDR3 is 15 residues. CDR3 nucleotides: TGTGCCAGCAGTTACAGGAGGGGTCGAGAAGAGACCCAGTACTTC. This encodes CASSYRRGREETQYF.

This clone was seen a handful of times. Other DNA variants within this sample encode the same CDR3. The chain joins TRBV11-1 to TRBJ2-7; 7 positions match TRBD1. V was pared by 5 bases and J by 3 bases, with 7 bases of the junction left unmatched. There are 14 residues in the CDR3. Germline V CDR1 and CDR2: SGHAT, FQDESV (reference sequence). In DNA form, the CDR3 reads TGTGCCAGCAGCGAAACAGGGGATTACTACGAGCAGTACTTC. Its protein product is CASSETGDYYEQYF.

This chain links TRBV15 with TRBJ2-4; D is possibly TRBD1 (6 bases). Germline-derived CDR1 and CDR2 are LNHNV and YYDKDF (reference sequence). The CDR3 has 12 amino acids. V was cut by 2 bases and J by 7 bases, with 6 bases left in between. The CDR3 nucleotides are TGTGCCACCAGCAGACAGGGGAACATTCAGTACTTC. This codes for CATSRQGNIQYF.

The V gene is TRBV7-6, the J gene TRBJ2-7; perhaps TRBD2 as D (5 bases). Germline lookup yields CDR1 SGHVS and CDR2 FNYEAQ. CDR3 length equals 12 residues. Trimming pared 5 bases from V and 6 bases from J, leaving 11 bases between. The CDR3 sequence is CASSPWRAEQYF. Written as DNA, the CDR3 is TGTGCCAGCAGCCCCTGGCGGGCCGAGCAGTACTTC.

This sequence joins TRBV15 and TRBJ2-1; no clear D. V gave up 0 bases and J gave up 3 bases, with 18 bases separating them. From germline, CDR1 is LNHNV and CDR2 YYDKDF (reference sequence). The CDR3 runs to 18 residues. The CDR3 loop reads CATSRDLPNRLLYNEQFF. CDR3 sequence (DNA): TGTGCCACCAGCAGAGATCTTCCAAATCGGCTACTCTACAATGAGCAGTTCTTC.